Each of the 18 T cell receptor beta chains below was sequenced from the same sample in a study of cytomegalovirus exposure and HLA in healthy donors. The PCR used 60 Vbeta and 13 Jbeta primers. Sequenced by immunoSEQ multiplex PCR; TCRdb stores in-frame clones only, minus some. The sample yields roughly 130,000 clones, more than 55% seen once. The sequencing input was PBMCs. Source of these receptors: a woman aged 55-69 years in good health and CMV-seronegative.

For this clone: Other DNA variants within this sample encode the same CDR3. The CDR3 DNA is TGTGCCACCAGCAGAGATCCAGGGGGAGAGACCCAGTACTTC. Amino acids: CATSRDPGGETQYF. This rearrangement joins TRBV15 to TRBJ2-5, with TRBD1 matching over 7 bases. V lost 0 bases, J lost 4 bases, and 2 bases stayed unmatched. The CDR3 is made up of 14 amino acids. Germline loops: CDR1 LNHNV, CDR2 YYDKDF (reference sequence). The variable domain in full, with the rest retrieved from reference TRBV15 and TRBJ2-5, is DAMVIQNPRYQVTQFGKPVTLSCSQTLNHNVMYWYQQKSSQAPKLLFHYYDKDFNNEADTPDNFQSRRPNTSFCFLDIRSPGLGDTAMYLCATSRDPGGETQYFGPGTRLLVL.

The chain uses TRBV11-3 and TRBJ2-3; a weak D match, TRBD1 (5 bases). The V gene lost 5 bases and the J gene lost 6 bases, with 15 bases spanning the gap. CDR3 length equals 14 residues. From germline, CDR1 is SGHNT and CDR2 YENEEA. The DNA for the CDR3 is TGTGCCAGCAGCGATAGCCAATACAGGGATACGCAGTATTTT. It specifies CASSDSQYRDTQYF.

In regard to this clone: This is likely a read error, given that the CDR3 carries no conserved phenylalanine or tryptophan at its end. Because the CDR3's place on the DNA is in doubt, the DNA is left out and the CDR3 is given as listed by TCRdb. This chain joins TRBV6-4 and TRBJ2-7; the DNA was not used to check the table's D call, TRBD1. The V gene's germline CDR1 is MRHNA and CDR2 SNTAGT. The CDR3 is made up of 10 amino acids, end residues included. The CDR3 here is CASRGVAGDD.

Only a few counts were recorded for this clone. The CDR3 is CASSESGTGNRNYGYTF. CDR3 sequence (DNA): TGTGCCAGCAGCGAGTCCGGGACAGGGAATCGGAACTATGGCTACACCTTC. The chain employs TRBV13 and TRBJ1-2, with 9 nucleotides matching TRBD1. This CDR3 is 17 amino acids long. J lost 2 bases, V lost 5 bases, and 12 bases had no gene match. Germline V gene data show CDR1 as PRHDT and CDR2 as FYEKMQ (reference sequence).

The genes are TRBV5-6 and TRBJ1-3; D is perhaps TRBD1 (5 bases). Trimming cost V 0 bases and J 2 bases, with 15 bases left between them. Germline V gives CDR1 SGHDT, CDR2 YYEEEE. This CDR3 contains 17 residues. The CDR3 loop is CASSLEGAGLAGNTIYF. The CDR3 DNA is TGTGCCAGCAGCTTGGAGGGAGCGGGACTCGCTGGAAACACCATATATTTT.

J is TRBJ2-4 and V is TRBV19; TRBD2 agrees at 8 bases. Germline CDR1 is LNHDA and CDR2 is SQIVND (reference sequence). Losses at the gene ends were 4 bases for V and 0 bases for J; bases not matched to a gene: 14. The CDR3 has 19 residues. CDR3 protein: CASSNSRLAGALAKNIQYF. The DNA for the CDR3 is TGTGCCAGTAGTAACTCGCGGCTAGCGGGTGCTCTAGCCAAAAACATTCAGTACTTC.

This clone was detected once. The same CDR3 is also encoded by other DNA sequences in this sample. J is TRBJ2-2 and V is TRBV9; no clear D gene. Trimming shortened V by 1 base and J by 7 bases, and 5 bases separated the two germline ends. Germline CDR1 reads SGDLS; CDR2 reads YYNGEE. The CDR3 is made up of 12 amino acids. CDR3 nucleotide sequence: TGTGCCAGCAGCGTACGAGGCGGGGAGCTGTTTTTT. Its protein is CASSVRGGELFF.

The chain's CDR3 is CASSSTGNTGELFF. Written as DNA, the CDR3 is TGTGCCAGCAGCTCGACAGGGAATACCGGGGAGCTGTTTTTT. The rearrangement links TRBV5-4 to TRBJ2-2; 7 nucleotides match TRBD1. The CDR3 totals 14 residues. Trimming took 3 bases from V and 5 from J; bases not matched to a gene: 4. CDR1 SGHNT and CDR2 YYREEE come from the germline V gene (reference sequence).

CDR3 protein: CASSVGGQGDEQFF. The CDR3 DNA sequence: TGTGCCAGCAGCGTTGGGGGACAGGGGGATGAGCAGTTCTTC. V is TRBV9 and J is TRBJ2-1; 11 nucleotides agree with TRBD1. Germline CDR1 SGDLS, CDR2 YYNGEE. The junction had 3 bases not matched to a gene; V was cut back by 2 bases and J by 8 bases. CDR3 length equals 14 residues.

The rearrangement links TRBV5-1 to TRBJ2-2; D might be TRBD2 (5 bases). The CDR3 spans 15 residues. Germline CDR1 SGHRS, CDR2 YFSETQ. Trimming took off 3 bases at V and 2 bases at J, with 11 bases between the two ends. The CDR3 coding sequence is TGCGCCAGCAGCTGGGGAGCCAAAAACACCGGGGAGCTGTTTTTT. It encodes CASSWGAKNTGELFF.

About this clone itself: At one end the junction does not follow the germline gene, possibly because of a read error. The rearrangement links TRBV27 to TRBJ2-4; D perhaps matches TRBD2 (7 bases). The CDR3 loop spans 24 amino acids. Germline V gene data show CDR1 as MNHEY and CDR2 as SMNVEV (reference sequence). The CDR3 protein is CARSLSASGKSLSVNIEGENIQYF. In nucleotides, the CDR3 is TGTGCCAGAAGTTTATCGGCTAGCGGAAAATCCCTGTCGGTAAACATCGAGGGGGAAAACATTCAGTACTTC.

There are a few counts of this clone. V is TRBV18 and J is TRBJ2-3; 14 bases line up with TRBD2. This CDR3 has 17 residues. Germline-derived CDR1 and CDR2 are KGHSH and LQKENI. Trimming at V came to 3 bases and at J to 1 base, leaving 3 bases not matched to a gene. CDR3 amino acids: CASSPPGLAGGTDTQYF. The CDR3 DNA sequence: TGTGCCAGCTCACCTCCGGGACTAGCGGGGGGCACAGATACGCAGTATTTT.

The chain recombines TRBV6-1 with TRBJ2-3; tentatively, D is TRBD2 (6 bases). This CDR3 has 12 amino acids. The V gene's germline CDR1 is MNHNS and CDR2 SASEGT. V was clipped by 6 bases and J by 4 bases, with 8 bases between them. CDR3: CASRTSSDTQYF. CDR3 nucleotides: TGTGCCAGCAGGACTAGTTCAGATACGCAGTATTTT.

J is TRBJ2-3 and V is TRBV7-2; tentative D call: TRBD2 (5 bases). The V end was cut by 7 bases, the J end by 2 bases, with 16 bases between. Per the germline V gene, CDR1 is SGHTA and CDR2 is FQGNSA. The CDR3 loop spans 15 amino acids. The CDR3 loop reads CASTPGTRYTDTQYF. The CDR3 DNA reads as TGTGCCAGCACTCCGGGAACTAGGTACACAGATACGCAGTATTTT.

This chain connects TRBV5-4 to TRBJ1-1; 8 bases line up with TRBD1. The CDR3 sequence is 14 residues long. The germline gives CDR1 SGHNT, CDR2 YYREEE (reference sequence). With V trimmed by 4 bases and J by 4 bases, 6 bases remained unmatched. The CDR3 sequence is CASSSRGLGTEAFF. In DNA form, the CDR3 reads TGTGCCAGCAGCAGCAGGGGGCTAGGCACTGAAGCTTTCTTT.

CDR3 DNA: TGTGCCAGCAGCTCGGACTCAGCCGGAACAGATACGCAGTATTTT. Protein sequence: CASSSDSAGTDTQYF. The V call is TRBV28, the J call TRBJ2-3, with D tentatively TRBD2 (5 bases). Germline CDR1 is MDHEN and CDR2 is SYDVKM. The germline V and J ends were trimmed by 6 bases and 3 bases, with 16 bases remaining between them. This CDR3 is 15 amino acids long.

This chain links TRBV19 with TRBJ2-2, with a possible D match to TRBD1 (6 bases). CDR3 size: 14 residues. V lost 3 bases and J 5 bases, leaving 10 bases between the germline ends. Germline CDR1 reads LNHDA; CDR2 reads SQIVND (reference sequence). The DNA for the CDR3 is TGTGCCAGTAGTATTACAGGGCGGACCGGGGAGCTGTTTTTT. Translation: CASSITGRTGELFF.

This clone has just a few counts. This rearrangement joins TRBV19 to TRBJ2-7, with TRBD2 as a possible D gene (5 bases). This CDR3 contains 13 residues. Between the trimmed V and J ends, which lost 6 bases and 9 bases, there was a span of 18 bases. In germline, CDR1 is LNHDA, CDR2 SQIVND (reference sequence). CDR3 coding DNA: TGTGCCAGTAGCCCCGTTGGAGGTGCGGGGCAGTACTTC. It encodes CASSPVGGAGQYF.